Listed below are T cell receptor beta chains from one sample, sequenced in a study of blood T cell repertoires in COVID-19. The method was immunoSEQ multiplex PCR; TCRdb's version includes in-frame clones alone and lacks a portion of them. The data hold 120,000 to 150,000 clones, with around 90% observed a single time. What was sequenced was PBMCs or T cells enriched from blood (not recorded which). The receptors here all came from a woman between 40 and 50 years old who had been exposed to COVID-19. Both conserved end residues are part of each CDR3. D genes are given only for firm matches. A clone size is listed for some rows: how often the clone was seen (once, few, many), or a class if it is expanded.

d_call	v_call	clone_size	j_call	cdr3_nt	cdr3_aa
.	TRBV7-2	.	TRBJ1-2	TGTGCCAGCAGCTCAGGTCCCTATGGCTACACCTTC	CASSSGPYGYTF
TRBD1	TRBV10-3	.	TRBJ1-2	TGTGCCATCAGTGAGTCTAGGGGGCTCGATGGCTACACCTTC	CAISESRGLDGYTF
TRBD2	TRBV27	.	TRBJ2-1	TGTGCCAGCAGCTATTCTAGCGGGAGGGCCAGCGAGCAGTTCTTC	CASSYSSGRASEQFF
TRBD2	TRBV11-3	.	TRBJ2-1	TGTGCCAGCAGCGCCTTAGCGGGGGGATACAATGAGCAGTTCTTC	CASSALAGGYNEQFF
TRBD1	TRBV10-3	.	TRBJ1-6	TGTGCCATCAGTGAAGGGACAGGGTCCTCACCCCTCCACTTT	CAISEGTGSSPLHF
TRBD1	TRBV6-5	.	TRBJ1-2	TGTGCCAGCAGTTACCACCAATTGGACAGGGCCTATGGCTACACCTTC	CASSYHQLDRAYGYTF
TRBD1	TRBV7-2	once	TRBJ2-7	TGTGCCAGCAGCCCCCTGGGACAGGGTTCCTACGAGCAGTACTTC	CASSPLGQGSYEQYF
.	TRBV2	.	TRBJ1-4	TGTGCCAGCACCCGAGACAGGTCTAATGAAAAACTGTTTTTT	CASTRDRSNEKLFF
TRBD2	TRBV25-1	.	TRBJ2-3	TGTGCCAGCAGTGAATATGGGGCTAGCGGTGGTCACCAGTATTTT	CASSEYGASGGHQYF
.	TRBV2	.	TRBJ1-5	TGTGCCAGCAGTGAGGGCCCCCAGCCCCAGCATTTT	CASSEGPQPQHF